The sequence of this TCR beta chain was determined in a study of blood T cell repertoires in COVID-19. Whole-study context: Samples representing acute and convalescent COVID-19 were sourced from the United States, Italy and Spain.

The sample holds a few counts of this clone. In the original workflow: Amplification of reference gene primers provided the estimated nucleated cell counts. The table came from immunoSEQ multiplex PCR; TCRdb's copy has only in-frame clones and leaves some out. Clone size and V and J calls were adopted from that table, with D and trimming inferred from the DNA. The table includes more than 50,000 clones, around nine tenths detected once. V lost 8 bases and J 0 bases, leaving 5 bases between the germline ends. The length of the CDR3 is 12 residues. CDR1 and CDR2 (germline): MDHEN, SYDVKM. This TCR was recovered from a human donor in a cohort sampled during active COVID-19. Sequencing was done on a sample of peripheral blood. This rearrangement joins TRBV28 to TRBJ1-5; D ambiguous. The CDR3 DNA reads TGTGCCAGCCGGAGTAGCAATCAGCCCCAGCATTTT. Translating it yields CASRSSNQPQHF.